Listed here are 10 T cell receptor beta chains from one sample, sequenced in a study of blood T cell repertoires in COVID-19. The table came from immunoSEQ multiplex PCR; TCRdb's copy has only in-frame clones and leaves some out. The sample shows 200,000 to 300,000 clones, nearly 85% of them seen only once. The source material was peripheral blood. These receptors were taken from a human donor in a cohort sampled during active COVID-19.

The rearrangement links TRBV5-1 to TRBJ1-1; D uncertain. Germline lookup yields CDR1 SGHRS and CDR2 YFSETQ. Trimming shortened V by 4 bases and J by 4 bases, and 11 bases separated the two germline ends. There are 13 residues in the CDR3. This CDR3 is CASSGAGSTEAFF. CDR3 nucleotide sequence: TGCGCCAGCAGCGGTGCGGGCTCCACTGAAGCTTTCTTT. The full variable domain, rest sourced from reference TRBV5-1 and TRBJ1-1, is KAGVTQTPRYLIKTRGQQVTLSCSPISGHRSVSWYQQTPGQGLQFLFEYFSETQRNKGNFPGRFSGRQFSNSRSEMNVSTLELGDSALYLCASSGAGSTEAFFGQGTRLTVV.

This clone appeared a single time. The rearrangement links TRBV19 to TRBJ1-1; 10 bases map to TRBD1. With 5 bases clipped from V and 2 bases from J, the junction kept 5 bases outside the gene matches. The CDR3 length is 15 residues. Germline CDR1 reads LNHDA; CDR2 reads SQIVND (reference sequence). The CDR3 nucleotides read TGTGCCAGTAGTGTTGGACAGGGGGTAAACACTGAAGCTTTCTTT. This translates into CASSVGQGVNTEAFF.

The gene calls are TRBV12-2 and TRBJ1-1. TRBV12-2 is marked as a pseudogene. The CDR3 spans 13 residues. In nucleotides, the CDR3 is TGTGCAAGTCGCTTAGCCCGGAGGACTGAAGCTTTCTTT. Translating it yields CASRLARRTEAFF.

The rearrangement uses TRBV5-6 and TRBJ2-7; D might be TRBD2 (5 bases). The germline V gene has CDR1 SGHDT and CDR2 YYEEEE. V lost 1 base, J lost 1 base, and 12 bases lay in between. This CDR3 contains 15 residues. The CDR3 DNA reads TGTGCCAGCAGCTTGATATCTAGCCGATCCTACGAGCAGTACTTC. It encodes CASSLISSRSYEQYF.

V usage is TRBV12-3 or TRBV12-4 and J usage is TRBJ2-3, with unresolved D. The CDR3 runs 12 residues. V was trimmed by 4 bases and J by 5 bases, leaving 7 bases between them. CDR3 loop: CASSSPVDTQYF. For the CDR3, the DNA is TGTGCCAGCAGTTCTCCAGTAGATACGCAGTATTTT.

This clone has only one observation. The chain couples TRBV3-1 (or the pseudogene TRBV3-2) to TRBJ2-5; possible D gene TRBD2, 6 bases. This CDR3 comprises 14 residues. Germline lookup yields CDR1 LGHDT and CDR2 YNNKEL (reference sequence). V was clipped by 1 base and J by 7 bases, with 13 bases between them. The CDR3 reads CASSQGQVGGTQYF. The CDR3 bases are TGTGCCAGCAGCCAAGGGCAGGTGGGGGGGACCCAGTACTTC.

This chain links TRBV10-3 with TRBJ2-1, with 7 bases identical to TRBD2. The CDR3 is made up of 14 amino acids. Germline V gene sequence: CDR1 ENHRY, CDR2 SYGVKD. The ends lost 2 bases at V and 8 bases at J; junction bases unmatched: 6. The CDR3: CAISEPNSGHEQFF. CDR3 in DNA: TGTGCCATCAGTGAGCCCAATAGCGGGCATGAGCAGTTCTTC.

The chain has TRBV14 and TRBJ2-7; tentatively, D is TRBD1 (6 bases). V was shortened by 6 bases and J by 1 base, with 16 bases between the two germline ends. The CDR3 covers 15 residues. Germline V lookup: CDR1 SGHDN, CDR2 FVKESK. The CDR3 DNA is TGTGCCAGCAGACCGTCGGGAACAGGGTCCTACGAGCAGTACTTC. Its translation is CASRPSGTGSYEQYF.

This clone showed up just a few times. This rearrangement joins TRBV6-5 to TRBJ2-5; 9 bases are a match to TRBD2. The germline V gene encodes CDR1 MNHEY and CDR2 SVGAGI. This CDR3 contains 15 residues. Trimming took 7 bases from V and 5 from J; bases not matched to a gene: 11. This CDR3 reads CASKGSGGYGETQYF. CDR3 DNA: TGTGCCAGCAAGGGTAGCGGGGGATACGGGGAGACCCAGTACTTC.

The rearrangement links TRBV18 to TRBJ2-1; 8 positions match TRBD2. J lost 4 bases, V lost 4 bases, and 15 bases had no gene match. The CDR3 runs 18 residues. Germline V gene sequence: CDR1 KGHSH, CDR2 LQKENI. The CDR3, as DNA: TGTGCCAGCTCACTATCCCAGGTTGCGGGAGGCCCTTACAATGAGCAGTTCTTC. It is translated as CASSLSQVAGGPYNEQFF.